This paragraph reports one T cell receptor beta chain. The antigen this receptor binds is unknown. The input lacks base qualities; no much larger clone sits a single base away. This sample is part of a study of blood T cell repertoires in COVID-19 (dated by TCRdb to 2020 to 2022). Regarding the study in general: Collaborator samples came from the United States, Italy and Spain and covered acute and convalescent phases of COVID-19. Samples came from the ongoing ImmuneRACE study (first 160 participants) plus 1,254 subjects from 6 global collaborators. Where HLA class I and class II types were available, the types were taken from metadata supplied by the sample provider, not from assay-based typing. Subjects who had been exposed to COVID-19, were actively infected with it, or had recovered from it provided the deeply sampled blood TCRbeta repertoires that made up the dataset. Nearly every sample came with metadata listing a de-identified subject ID, COVID-19 status, age in years and sex. A freely available public database, intended as a resource for researchers studying the immune response to SARS-CoV-2, is where the repertoires were released. The prospective study material was composed of cDNA or gDNA derived from T cells, B-cell-depleted T cells, or PBMCs.

The immunoSEQ Assay, a bias-controlled multiplex PCR, was used to amplify TCRbeta CDR3 regions from genomic DNA. In the authors' own workflow: The number of nucleated cells in each sample was estimated by amplification of reference gene primers within the assay. To quantify the absolute abundance of each unique TCRbeta CDR3 rearrangement, sequence reads were collapsed and filtered. For each sample, productive Simpson clonality was calculated as the square root of Simpson's diversity index over productive rearrangements. TCRdb carries this immuneACCESS record with in-frame sequences only. Its versions omit some clonotypes, under half of them owing to an unresolved V gene in the studies checked, with the rest unexplained. V, J and clone size are taken as reported in that table, and D and trimming were inferred from the DNA itself. Here the sample has 64,000 or so clones; roughly four fifths occur a single time. The ten largest make up more than 9.5% of the sample.

Summary of the overall study and its limitations: The amount of clinical and demographic metadata varied by source and participant and was provided uncurated.

Each collaborating institution followed its own protocols to collect whole blood in K2EDTA tubes. For TCRbeta analysis, collaborator samples were shipped as frozen whole blood, as isolated PBMCs, or as DNA extracted from either sample type. For CDR1 and CDR2, the germline V gene (reference sequence) lists GTSNPN and SVGIG. Measured from the cysteine to the phenylalanine, the CDR3 is 13 residues long. Here the CDR3 DNA is all that survives: 39 bases in frame from base 1. At the junction V is shortened by 0 bases and J by 2 bases, with 7 bases in between. The V and J segments used are TRBV30 and TRBJ1-2, with the D gene too uncertain to name. The sequence was obtained from a human donor in a cohort sampled during active COVID-19. The sequenced material came from peripheral blood. CDR3 loop: CAWSVNGNYGYTF. At the DNA level, the sequence is TGTGCCTGGAGTGTAAACGGGAACTATGGCTACACCTTC.